Listed below are T cell receptor beta chains from one sample, sequenced in a study of T and B cells in COVID-19 patients. TCRdb recomputed calls from the multiplex PCR reads with MiXCR, one row per CDR3 protein. The table has around 30,000 distinct CDR3 sequences, roughly 33% seen once. Sequenced sample: blood. The receptors come from a human donor who had recovered from COVID-19. The CDR3 runs from the conserved cysteine through the conserved F or W. Fields, in order: D gene, V gene, J gene, clone size, CDR3 DNA, CDR3 protein. A D gene is named only where the DNA matches it firmly. Only part of the rows carry a size: once, few, many, or a class if the clone is expanded.

D: -; V: TRBV6-6; J: TRBJ2-2; size: medium-sized; DNA: TGTGCCAGCAGCCGTGTACTCGGGGAGCTGTTTTTT; CDR3: CASSRVLGELFF
D: -; V: TRBV19; J: TRBJ1-2; size: -; DNA: TGTACCAGTAGCCTAGGGCCTGTAGGCTACACCTTC; CDR3: CTSSLGPVGYTF
D: -; V: TRBV5-6; J: TRBJ1-3; size: -; DNA: TGTGCCAGCAGCGGCTCAGGGTGGTCTGGAAACACCATATATTTT; CDR3: CASSGSGWSGNTIYF
D: -; V: TRBV19; J: TRBJ1-1; size: -; DNA: TGTGCCAGTACGAGGGTGGGTGAAGACACTGAAGCTTTCTTT; CDR3: CASTRVGEDTEAFF
D: TRBD1; V: TRBV29-1; J: TRBJ2-5; size: many; DNA: TGCAGCGTTGACCCGGGACAGGGACCGGGGACCCAGTACTTC; CDR3: CSVDPGQGPGTQYF
D: -; V: TRBV20-1; J: TRBJ1-2; size: -; DNA: TGCAGTGCTACTCATCAGACCTCTAACTATGGCTACACCTTC; CDR3: CSATHQTSNYGYTF
D: -; V: TRBV6-2/TRBV6-3; J: TRBJ1-5; size: -; DNA: TGTGCCAGCAGTTACGCCCGGGGGCTAAATAGCAATCAGCCCCAGCATTTT; CDR3: CASSYARGLNSNQPQHF
D: -; V: TRBV20-1; J: TRBJ2-5; size: few; DNA: TGCAGTGCTAGAGTCGTCGGCGGTTGGACCCAGTACTTC; CDR3: CSARVVGGWTQYF
D: TRBD2; V: TRBV19; J: TRBJ2-1; size: many; DNA: TGTGCCAGTACCTTAGGGCGGGAGGGTAATCGGCAGTTCTTC; CDR3: CASTLGREGNRQFF
D: TRBD2; V: TRBV20-1; J: TRBJ2-1; size: few; DNA: TGCAGTGCCCAATATCGCGGGAGGGCAAACTACAATGAGCAGTTCTTC; CDR3: CSAQYRGRANYNEQFF
D: -; V: TRBV15; J: TRBJ2-4; size: few; DNA: TGTGCCACCAGCAGAGCGGGGGGCGGGAGCGAAGCCAAAAACATTCAGTACTTC; CDR3: CATSRAGGGSEAKNIQYF
D: -; V: TRBV24-1; J: TRBJ1-5; size: -; DNA: TGTGCCACCAGTGACCCAGGGGTTGGTCAGCCCCAGCATTTT; CDR3: CATSDPGVGQPQHF
D: -; V: TRBV6-2/TRBV6-3; J: TRBJ2-1; size: few; DNA: TGTGCCAGCAGTTACCTCGGTGGCTCCTACAATGAGCAGTTCTTC; CDR3: CASSYLGGSYNEQFF
D: TRBD2; V: TRBV27; J: TRBJ2-5; size: -; DNA: TGTGCCAGCAGTTTAGGGGCTAGCGGAGCGGAGACCCAGTACTTC; CDR3: CASSLGASGAETQYF
D: TRBD1; V: TRBV5-5; J: TRBJ1-2; size: -; DNA: TGTGCCAGCAACACCGGGACAGGACCCTACTATGGCTACACCTTC; CDR3: CASNTGTGPYYGYTF
D: -; V: TRBV13; J: TRBJ2-5; size: -; DNA: TGTGCCAGCAGCTTAGTGGGCAATTCAGAGACCCAGTACTTC; CDR3: CASSLVGNSETQYF
D: -; V: TRBV7-2; J: TRBJ2-3; size: few; DNA: TGTGCCAGCAGCTCGCTGGGGACCCGAGATACGCAGTATTTT; CDR3: CASSSLGTRDTQYF
D: TRBD1; V: TRBV12-3/TRBV12-4; J: TRBJ1-1; size: -; DNA: TGTGCCAGCAGTATGACAGGGTTCACTGAAGCTTTCTTT; CDR3: CASSMTGFTEAFF
D: TRBD1; V: TRBV19; J: TRBJ1-2; size: many; DNA: TGTGCCAGTAGTTCCCCCTCACAGGGGATAGATGGCTACACCTTC; CDR3: CASSSPSQGIDGYTF
D: -; V: TRBV6-5; J: TRBJ1-5; size: -; DNA: TGTGCCAGCAGTGCCTCGTGGGGTAGCAATCAGCCCCAGCATTTT; CDR3: CASSASWGSNQPQHF
D: -; V: TRBV28; J: TRBJ1-1; size: -; DNA: TGTGCCAGCAGTCTGGACGGGAACACTGAAGCTTTCTTT; CDR3: CASSLDGNTEAFF
D: -; V: TRBV6-6; J: TRBJ2-6; size: medium-sized; DNA: TGTGCCAGCAACCCGGACAGCACAATCTCTGGGGCCAACGTCCTGACTTTC; CDR3: CASNPDSTISGANVLTF
D: -; V: TRBV19; J: TRBJ1-4; size: many; DNA: TGTGCCAGTAGGCGGGACCGCTTTGAAAAACTGTTTTTT; CDR3: CASRRDRFEKLFF
D: TRBD2; V: TRBV6-4; J: TRBJ2-1; size: few; DNA: TGTGCCAGCAGTCCTAGCGGGACCTACAATGAGCAGTTCTTC; CDR3: CASSPSGTYNEQFF
D: TRBD2; V: TRBV6-2/TRBV6-3; J: TRBJ2-1; size: many; DNA: TGTGCCAGCAGCGTCGGACTAGGGGAGAAGTATGAGCAGTTCTTC; CDR3: CASSVGLGEKYEQFF
D: -; V: TRBV12-3/TRBV12-4; J: TRBJ2-2; size: many; DNA: TGTGCCAGCAGTCCCGCTGTGGGGGAGCTGTTTTTT; CDR3: CASSPAVGELFF
D: TRBD1; V: TRBV6-2/TRBV6-3; J: TRBJ1-2; size: -; DNA: TGTGCCAGCAGTTTCCGCGACAGGGGTAATGGCTACACCTTC; CDR3: CASSFRDRGNGYTF